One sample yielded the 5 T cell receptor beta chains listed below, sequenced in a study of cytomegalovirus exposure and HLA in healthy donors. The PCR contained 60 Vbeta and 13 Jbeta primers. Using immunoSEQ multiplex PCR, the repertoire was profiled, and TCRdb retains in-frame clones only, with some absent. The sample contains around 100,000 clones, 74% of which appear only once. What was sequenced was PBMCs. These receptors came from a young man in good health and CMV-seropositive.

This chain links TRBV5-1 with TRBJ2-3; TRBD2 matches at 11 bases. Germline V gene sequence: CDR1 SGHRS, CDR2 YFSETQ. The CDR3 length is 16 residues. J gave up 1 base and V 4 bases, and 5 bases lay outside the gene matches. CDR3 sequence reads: CASSIVLAGGTDTQYF. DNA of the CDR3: TGCGCCAGCAGCATCGTACTAGCGGGGGGCACAGATACGCAGTATTTT.

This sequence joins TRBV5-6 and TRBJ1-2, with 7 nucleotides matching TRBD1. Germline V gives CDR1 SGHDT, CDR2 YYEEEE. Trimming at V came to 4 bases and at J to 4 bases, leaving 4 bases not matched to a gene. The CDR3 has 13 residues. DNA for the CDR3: TGTGCCAGCAGCCCACAGGGGTTCTATGGCTACACCTTC. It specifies CASSPQGFYGYTF.

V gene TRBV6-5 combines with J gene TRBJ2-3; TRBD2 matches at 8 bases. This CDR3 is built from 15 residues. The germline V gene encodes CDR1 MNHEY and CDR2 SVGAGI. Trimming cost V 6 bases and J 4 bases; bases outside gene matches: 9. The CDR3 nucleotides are TGTGCCAGCAGGAGGGGCAGCGGGGGCCCAGATACGCAGTATTTT. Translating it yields CASRRGSGGPDTQYF.

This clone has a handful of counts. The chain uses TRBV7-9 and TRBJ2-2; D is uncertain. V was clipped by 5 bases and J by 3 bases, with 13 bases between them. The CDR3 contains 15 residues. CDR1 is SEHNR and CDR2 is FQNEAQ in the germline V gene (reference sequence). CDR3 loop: CASSRKRQDTGELFF. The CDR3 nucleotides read TGTGCCAGCAGCCGGAAAAGGCAGGACACCGGGGAGCTGTTTTTT.

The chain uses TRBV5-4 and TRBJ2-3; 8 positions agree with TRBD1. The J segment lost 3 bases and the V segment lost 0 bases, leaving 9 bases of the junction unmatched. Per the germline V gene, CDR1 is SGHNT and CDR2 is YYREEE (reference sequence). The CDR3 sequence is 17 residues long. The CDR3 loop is CASSLASRTGPTDTQYF. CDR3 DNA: TGTGCCAGCAGCTTGGCCTCACGGACAGGGCCAACAGATACGCAGTATTTT. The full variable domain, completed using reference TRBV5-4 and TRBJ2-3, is ETGVTQSPTHLIKTRGQQVTLRCSSQSGHNTVSWYQQALGQGPQFIFQYYREEENGRGNFPPRFSGLQFPNYSSELNVNALELDDSALYLCASSLASRTGPTDTQYFGPGTRLTVL.